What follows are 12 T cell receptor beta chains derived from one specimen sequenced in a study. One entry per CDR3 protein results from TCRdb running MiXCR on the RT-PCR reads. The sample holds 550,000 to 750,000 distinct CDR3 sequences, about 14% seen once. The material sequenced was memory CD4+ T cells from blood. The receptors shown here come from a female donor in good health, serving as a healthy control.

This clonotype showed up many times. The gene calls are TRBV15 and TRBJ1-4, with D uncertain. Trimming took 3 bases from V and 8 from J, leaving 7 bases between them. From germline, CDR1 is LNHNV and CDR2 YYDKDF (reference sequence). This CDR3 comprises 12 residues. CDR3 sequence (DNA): TGTGCCACCAGCAGGGCGGGCGAAAAACTGTTTTTT. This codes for CATSRAGEKLFF.

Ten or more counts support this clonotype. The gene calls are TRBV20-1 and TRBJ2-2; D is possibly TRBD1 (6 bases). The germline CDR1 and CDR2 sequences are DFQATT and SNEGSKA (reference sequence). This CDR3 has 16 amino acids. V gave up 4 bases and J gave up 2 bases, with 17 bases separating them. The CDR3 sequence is CSAKSTGTPNTGELFF. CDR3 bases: TGCAGTGCTAAATCTACCGGGACACCCAACACCGGGGAGCTGTTTTTT.

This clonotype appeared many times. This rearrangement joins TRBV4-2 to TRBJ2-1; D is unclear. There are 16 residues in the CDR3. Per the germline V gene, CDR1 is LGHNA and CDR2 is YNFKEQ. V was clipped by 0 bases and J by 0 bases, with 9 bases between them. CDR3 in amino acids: CASSQDSSSSYNEQFF. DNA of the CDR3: TGTGCCAGCAGCCAAGATTCCAGTAGCTCCTACAATGAGCAGTTCTTC.

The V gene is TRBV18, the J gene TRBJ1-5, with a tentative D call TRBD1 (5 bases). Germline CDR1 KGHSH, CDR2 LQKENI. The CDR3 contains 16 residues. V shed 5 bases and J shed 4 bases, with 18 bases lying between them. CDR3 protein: CASSSQVGPGNQPQHF. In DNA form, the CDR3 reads TGTGCCAGCTCAAGCCAGGTGGGACCGGGGAATCAGCCCCAGCATTTT.

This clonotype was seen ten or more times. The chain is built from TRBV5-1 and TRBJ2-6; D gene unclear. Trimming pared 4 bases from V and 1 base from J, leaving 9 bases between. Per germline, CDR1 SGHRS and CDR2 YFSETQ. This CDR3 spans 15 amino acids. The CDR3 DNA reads TGCGCCAGCAGCGACGGTGGGTCTGGGGCCAACGTCCTGACTTTC. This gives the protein CASSDGGSGANVLTF.

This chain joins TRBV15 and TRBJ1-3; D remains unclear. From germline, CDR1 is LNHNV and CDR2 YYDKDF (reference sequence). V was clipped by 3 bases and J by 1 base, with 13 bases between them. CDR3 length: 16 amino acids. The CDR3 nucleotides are TGTGCCACCAGCAGCCTTTCGAGTGGGTCTGGAAACACCATATATTTT. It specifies CATSSLSSGSGNTIYF.

The DNA for the CDR3 is TGCAGTGCTCCCCCTAACGCGAACACCGGGGAGCTGTTTTTT. Translated: CSAPPNANTGELFF. The chain uses TRBV20-1 and TRBJ2-2; no clear D gene. The V gene's germline CDR1 is DFQATT and CDR2 SNEGSKA (reference sequence). V lost 5 bases to trimming and J lost 0 bases, with 10 bases between them. The CDR3 sequence is 14 residues long.

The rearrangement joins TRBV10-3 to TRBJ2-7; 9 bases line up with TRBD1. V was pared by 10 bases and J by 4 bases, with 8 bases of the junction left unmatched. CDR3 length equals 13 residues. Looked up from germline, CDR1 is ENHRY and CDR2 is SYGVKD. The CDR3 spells CATLGTGLYEQYF. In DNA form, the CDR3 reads TGTGCCACCTTAGGGACAGGGTTATACGAGCAGTACTTC.

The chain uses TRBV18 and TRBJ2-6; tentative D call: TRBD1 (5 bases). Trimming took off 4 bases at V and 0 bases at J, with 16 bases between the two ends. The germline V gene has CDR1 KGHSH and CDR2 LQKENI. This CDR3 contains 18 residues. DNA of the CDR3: TGTGCCAGCTCACTAACGACAGAACCAAGCTCTGGGGCCAACGTCCTGACTTTC. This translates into CASSLTTEPSSGANVLTF. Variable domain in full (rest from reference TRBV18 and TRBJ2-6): NAGVMQNPRHLVRRRGQEARLRCSPMKGHSHVYWYRQLPEEGLKFMVYLQKENIIDESGMPKERFSAEFPKEGPSILRIQQVVRGDSAAYFCASSLTTEPSSGANVLTFGAGSRLTVL.

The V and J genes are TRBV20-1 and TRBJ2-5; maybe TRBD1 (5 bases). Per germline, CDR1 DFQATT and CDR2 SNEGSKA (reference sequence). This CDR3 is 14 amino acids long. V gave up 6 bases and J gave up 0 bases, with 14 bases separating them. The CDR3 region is CSALTDQYQETQYF. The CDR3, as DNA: TGCAGTGCCCTGACAGACCAGTACCAAGAGACCCAGTACTTC.

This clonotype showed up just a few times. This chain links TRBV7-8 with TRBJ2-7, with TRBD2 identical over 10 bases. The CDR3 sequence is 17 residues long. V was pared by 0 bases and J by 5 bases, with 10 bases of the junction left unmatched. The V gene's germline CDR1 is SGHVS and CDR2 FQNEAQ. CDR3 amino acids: CASSLALLAGTHDEQYF. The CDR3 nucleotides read TGTGCCAGCAGCTTAGCCCTACTAGCGGGGACGCACGACGAGCAGTACTTC.

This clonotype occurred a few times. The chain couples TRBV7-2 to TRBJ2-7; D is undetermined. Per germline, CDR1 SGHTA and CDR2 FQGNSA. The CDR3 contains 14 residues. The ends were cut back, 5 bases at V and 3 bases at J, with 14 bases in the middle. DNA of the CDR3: TGTGCCAGCAGCCCGTCTCGACGAGACTACGAGCAGTACTTC. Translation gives CASSPSRRDYEQYF.